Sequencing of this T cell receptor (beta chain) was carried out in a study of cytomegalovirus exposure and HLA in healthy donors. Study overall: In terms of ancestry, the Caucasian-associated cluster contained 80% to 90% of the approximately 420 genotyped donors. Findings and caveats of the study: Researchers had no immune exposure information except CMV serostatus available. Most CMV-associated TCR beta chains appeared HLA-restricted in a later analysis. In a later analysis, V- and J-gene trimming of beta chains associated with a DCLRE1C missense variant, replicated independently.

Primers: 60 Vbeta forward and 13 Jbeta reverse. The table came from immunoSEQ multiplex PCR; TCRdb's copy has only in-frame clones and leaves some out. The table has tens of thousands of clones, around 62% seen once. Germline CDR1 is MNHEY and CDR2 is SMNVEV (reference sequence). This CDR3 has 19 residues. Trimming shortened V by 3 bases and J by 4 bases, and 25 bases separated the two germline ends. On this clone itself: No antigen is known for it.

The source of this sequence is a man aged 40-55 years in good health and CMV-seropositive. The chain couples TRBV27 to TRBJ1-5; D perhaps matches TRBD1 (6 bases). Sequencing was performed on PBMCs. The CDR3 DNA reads TGTGCCAGCAGTTTCATATCCTCCGGGGGGCCCTATCGAAATCAGCCCCAGCATTTT. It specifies CASSFISSGGPYRNQPQHF.